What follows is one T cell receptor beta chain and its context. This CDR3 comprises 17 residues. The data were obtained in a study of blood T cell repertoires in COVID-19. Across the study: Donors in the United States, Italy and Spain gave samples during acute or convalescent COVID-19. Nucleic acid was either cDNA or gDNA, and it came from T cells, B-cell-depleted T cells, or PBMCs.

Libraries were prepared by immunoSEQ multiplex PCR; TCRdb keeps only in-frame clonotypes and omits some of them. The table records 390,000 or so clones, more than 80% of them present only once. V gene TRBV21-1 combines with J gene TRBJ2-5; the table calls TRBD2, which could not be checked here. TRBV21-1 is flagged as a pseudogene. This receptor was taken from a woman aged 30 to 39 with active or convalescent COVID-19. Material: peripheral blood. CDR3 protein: CASSKTRLAGTKETQYF. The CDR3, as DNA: TGTGCCAGCAGCAAAACCCGACTAGCGGGGACGAAGGAGACCCAGTACTTC.